Sequencing of this T cell receptor beta chain was carried out in a study of cytomegalovirus exposure and HLA in healthy donors. As to this clone: Its antigen remains unknown.

Study-level results: Rarity held for most TCR sequences, but there were some public TCRs that occurred in many donors. Later work found most CMV-associated TCR beta chains apparently HLA-restricted.

60 Vbeta and 13 Jbeta primers were used in PCR. Clones were read by immunoSEQ multiplex PCR, and TCRdb kept only the in-frame ones, dropping some. The repertoire consists of 100,000 to 150,000 clones, with around three quarters occurring once and the leading ten covering more than 3%. The sample taken for sequencing was PBMCs. The clonotype originates from a woman in her forties or fifties in good health and CMV-seronegative.

The DNA for the CDR3 is TGTGCCAGCAGCTTAACTGCAGGTACCTACGAGCAGTACTTC. The encoded protein is CASSLTAGTYEQYF. This sequence joins TRBV7-3 and TRBJ2-7, with D uncertain. V was clipped by 0 bases and J by 2 bases, with 8 bases between them. The CDR3 covers 14 residues. Germline lookup yields CDR1 SGHTA and CDR2 FQGTGA.